This T cell receptor beta chain was sequenced during a study of T cell responses to AZD1222 COVID-19 vaccine. Study-wide results and caveats: White British ancestry dominated among donors, who included more females, and clonal diversity was possibly underestimated.

Repertoires were generated with immunoSEQ multiplex PCR, while TCRdb's copy carries only in-frame clones and drops some. The sample yields 150,000 or so clones, roughly 92% seen once. Turning to this clone: Its target is unknown.

The CDR3 loop spans 15 amino acids. Germline V gene sequence: CDR1 SGHTA, CDR2 FQGNSA. V dropped 5 bases and J dropped 1 base, with 14 bases sitting between them. This TCR came from an adult who received the AZD1222 COVID-19 vaccine. The chain uses TRBV7-2 and TRBJ1-1; weak D call: TRBD1 (6 bases). Here the sequenced sample was peripheral blood, taken 28 days after the second AZD1222 dose. The chain's CDR3 is CASSPDGQRNTEAFF. CDR3 nucleotides: TGTGCCAGCAGCCCTGACGGACAGAGGAACACTGAAGCTTTCTTT.